These 4 T cell receptor beta chains came from one sample sequenced in a study of blood T cell repertoires in COVID-19 (TCRdb year 2020). Libraries came from the immunoSEQ multiplex PCR assay. Drawn from immuneACCESS, this table holds only the in-frame rearrangements with V and J called that TCRdb kept. Clones are partly lost; checked studies trace under half to an unresolved V gene and leave the rest unexplained. This sample lists about 310,000 clones; roughly 84% were detected once. 1% of the sample is held by the ten biggest clonotypes. The material sequenced was peripheral blood. These receptors all stem from a man aged 45-60 years with active or convalescent COVID-19.

This rearrangement joins TRBV3-1 (or the pseudogene TRBV3-2) to TRBJ2-1; D perhaps matches TRBD2 (6 bases). This CDR3 has 13 amino acids. V lost 3 bases, J lost 7 bases, and 10 bases lay in between. Germline values: CDR1 LGHDT, CDR2 YNNKEL (reference sequence). The CDR3: CASSQGLLNEQFF. Written as DNA, the CDR3 is TGTGCCAGCAGCCAGGGACTGCTTAATGAGCAGTTCTTC.

This rearrangement joins TRBV4-3 to TRBJ2-7; D is perhaps TRBD1 (6 bases). The CDR3 consists of 17 residues. The germline gives CDR1 LGHNA, CDR2 YSLEER. V was cut by 0 bases and J by 0 bases, with 15 bases left in between. CDR3: CASSQESTGLSSYEQYF. As DNA, the CDR3 is TGCGCCAGCAGCCAAGAATCGACAGGCCTGAGCTCCTACGAGCAGTACTTC.

J is TRBJ1-2 and V is TRBV18; 11 nucleotides agree with TRBD1. This CDR3 comprises 15 residues. Looked up from germline, CDR1 is KGHSH and CDR2 is LQKENI. The ends lost 4 bases at V and 7 bases at J; junction bases unmatched: 8. For the CDR3, the DNA is TGTGCCAGCTCACGGACAGGGGGCGAAGCCCCTGGCTACACCTTC. Protein sequence: CASSRTGGEAPGYTF.

This sequence joins TRBV5-6 and TRBJ2-5; D is perhaps TRBD2 (5 bases). The germline CDR1 and CDR2 sequences are SGHDT and YYEEEE. The ends were cut back, 1 base at V and 5 bases at J, with 12 bases in the middle. The CDR3 is 14 residues long. CDR3 nucleotides: TGTGCCAGCAGCTTGTCGCGCGGGCTCGAGACCCAGTACTTC. Amino acid sequence: CASSLSRGLETQYF.